This TCR beta chain was obtained from a study of blood T cell repertoires in COVID-19. Overall study context: Sources were T cells, B-cell-depleted T cells, or PBMCs; the material itself was cDNA or gDNA.

Germline-derived CDR1 and CDR2 are MDHEN and SYDVKM. CDR3 length: 14 amino acids. Germline trimming cut 10 bases from V and 8 bases from J; bases unmatched to any gene: 14. This clone was detected once. TCRdb's table, derived via immunoSEQ multiplex PCR, lists solely in-frame clones and lacks some. In the table there are approximately 100,000 clones, 70% to 90% of which are singletons. The source material was peripheral blood. The clonotype comes from a human donor in a cohort sampled during active COVID-19. The chain couples TRBV28 to TRBJ1-2; 9 positions match TRBD1. CDR3 DNA: TGTGCCATCGACCCTCCGGGACAGGGATACGGCTACACCTTC. Translated: CAIDPPGQGYGYTF.